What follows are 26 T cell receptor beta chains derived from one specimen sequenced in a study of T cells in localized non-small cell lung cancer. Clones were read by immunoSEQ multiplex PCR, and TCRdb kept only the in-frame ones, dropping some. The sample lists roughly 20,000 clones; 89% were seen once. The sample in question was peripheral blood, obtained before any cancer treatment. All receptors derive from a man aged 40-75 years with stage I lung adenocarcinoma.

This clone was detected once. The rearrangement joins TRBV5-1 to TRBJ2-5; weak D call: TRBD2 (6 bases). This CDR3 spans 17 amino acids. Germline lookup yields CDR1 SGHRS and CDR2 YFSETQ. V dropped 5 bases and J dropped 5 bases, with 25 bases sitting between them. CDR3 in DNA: TGCGCCAGCAGACCGGGGGTTGGTACCAGCGGGCGGGAGACCCAGTACTTC. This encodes CASRPGVGTSGRETQYF.

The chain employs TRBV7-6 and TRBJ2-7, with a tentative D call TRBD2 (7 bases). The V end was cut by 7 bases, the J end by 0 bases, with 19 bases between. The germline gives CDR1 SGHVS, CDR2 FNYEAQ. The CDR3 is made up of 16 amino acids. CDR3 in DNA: TGTGCCAGCACCCCCGCGGGGGCGGATAGCTCCTACGAGCAGTACTTC. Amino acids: CASTPAGADSSYEQYF.

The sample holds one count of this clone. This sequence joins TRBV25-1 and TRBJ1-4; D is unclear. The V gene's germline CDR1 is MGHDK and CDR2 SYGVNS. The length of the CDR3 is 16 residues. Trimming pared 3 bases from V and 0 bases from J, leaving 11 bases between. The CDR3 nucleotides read TGTGCCAGCAGTGAGGGCGGCGTTGCAACTAATGAAAAACTGTTTTTT. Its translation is CASSEGGVATNEKLFF.

DNA for the CDR3: TGCAGCGTTGGACAGTCCGGACGTGAAAAACTGTTTTTT. Its protein product is CSVGQSGREKLFF. The V gene is TRBV29-1, the J gene TRBJ1-4; a weak D match, TRBD1 (5 bases). Deletions cut 4 bases from V and 7 bases from J, with 13 bases between. The CDR3 covers 13 residues. Germline V gene lookup returns CDR1 SQVTM and CDR2 ANQGSEA.

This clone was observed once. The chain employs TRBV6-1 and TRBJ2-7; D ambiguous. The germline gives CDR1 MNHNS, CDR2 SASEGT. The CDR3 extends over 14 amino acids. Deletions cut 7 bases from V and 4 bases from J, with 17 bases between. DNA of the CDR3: TGTGCCAGCATCCTGACATTGGCCTCATACGAGCAGTACTTC. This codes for CASILTLASYEQYF.

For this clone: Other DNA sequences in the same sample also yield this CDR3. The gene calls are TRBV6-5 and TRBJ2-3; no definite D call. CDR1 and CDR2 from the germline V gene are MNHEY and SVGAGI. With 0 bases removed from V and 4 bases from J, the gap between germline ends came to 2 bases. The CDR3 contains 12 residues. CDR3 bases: TGTGCCAGCAGTTACTCCCCAGATACGCAGTATTTT. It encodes CASSYSPDTQYF.

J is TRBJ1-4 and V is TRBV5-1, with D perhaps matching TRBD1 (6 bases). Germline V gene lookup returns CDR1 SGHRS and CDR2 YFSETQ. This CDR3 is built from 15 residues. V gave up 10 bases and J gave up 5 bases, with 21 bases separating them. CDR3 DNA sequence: TGCGCCTCAAGGGGAACAGGGCAGATAAATGAAAAACTGTTTTTT. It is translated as CASRGTGQINEKLFF.

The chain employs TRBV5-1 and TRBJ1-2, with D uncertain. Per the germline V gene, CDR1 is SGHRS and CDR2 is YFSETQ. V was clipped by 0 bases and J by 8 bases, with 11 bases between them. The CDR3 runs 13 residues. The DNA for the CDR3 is TGCGCCAGCAGCTTGGACGCGCAACTGGGCTACACCTTC. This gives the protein CASSLDAQLGYTF.

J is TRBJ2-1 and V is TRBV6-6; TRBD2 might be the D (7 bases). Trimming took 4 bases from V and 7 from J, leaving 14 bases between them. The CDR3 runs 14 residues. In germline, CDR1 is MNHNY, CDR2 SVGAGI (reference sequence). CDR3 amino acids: CASSSAGALNEQFF. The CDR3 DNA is TGTGCCAGCAGTTCGGCGGGGGCGTTGAATGAGCAGTTCTTC.

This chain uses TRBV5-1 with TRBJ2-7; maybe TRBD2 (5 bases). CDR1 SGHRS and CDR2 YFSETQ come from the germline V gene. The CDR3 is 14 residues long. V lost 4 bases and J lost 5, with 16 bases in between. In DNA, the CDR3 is TGCGCCAGCAGCCCCGGGATTAGTATCCACGAGCAGTACTTC. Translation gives CASSPGISIHEQYF.

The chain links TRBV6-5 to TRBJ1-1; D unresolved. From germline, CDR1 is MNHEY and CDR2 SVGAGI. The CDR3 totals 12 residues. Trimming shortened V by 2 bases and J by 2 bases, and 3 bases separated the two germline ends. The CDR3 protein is CASSYRNTEAFF. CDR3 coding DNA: TGTGCCAGCAGTTACCGAAACACTGAAGCTTTCTTT.

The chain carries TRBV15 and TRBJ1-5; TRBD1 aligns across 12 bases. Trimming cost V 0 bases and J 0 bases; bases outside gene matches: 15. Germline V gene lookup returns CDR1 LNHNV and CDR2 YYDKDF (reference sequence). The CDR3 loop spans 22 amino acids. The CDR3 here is CATSRDPGRDRGRLSSNQPQHF. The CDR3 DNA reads TGTGCCACCAGCAGAGATCCCGGTAGGGACAGGGGGCGGTTGAGTAGCAATCAGCCCCAGCATTTT.

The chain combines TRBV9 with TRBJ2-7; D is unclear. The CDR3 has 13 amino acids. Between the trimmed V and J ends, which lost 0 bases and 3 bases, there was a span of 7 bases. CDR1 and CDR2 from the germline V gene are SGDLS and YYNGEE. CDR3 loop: CASSVGPNYEQYF. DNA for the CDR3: TGTGCCAGCAGCGTAGGACCCAACTACGAGCAGTACTTC.

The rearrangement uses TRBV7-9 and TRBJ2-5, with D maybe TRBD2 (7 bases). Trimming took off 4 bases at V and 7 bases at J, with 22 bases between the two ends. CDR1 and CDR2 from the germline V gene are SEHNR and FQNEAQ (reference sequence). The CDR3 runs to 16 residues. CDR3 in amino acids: CASSSPPGQGGGTQYF. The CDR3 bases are TGTGCCAGCAGCTCCCCACCGGGGCAGGGAGGGGGGACCCAGTACTTC. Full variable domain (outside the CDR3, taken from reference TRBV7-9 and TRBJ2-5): DTGVSQNPRHKITKRGQNVTFRCDPISEHNRLYWYRQTLGQGPEFLTYFQNEAQLEKSRLLSDRFSAERPKGSFSTLEIQRTEQGDSAMYLCASSSPPGQGGGTQYFGPGTRLLVL.

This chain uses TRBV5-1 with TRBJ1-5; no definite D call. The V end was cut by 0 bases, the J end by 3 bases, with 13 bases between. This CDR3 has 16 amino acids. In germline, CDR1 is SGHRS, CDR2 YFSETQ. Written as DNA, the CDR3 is TGCGCCAGCAGCTTGGCCTCGGGGAGACCCAATCAGCCCCAGCATTTT. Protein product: CASSLASGRPNQPQHF.

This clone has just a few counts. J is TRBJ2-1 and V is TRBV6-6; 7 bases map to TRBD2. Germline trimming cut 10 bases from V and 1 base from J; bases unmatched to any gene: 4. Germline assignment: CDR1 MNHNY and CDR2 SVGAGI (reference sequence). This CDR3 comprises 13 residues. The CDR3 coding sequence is TGTGCCACCCGACTAGCATCCTACAATGAGCAGTTCTTC. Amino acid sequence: CATRLASYNEQFF.

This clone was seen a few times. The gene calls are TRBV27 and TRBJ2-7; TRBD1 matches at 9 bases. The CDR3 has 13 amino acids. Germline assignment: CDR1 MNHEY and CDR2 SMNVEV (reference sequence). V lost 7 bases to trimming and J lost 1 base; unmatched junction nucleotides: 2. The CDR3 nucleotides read TGTGCCAGCAAAGACAGGGGGTCCTACGAGCAGTACTTC. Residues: CASKDRGSYEQYF.

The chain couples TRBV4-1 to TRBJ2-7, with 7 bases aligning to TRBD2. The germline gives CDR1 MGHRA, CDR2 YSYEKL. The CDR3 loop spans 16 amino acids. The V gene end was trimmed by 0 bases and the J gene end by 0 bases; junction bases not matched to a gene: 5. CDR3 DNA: TGCGCCAGCAGCCAAGATTGGCGGGAGAGCTCCTACGAGCAGTACTTC. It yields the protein CASSQDWRESSYEQYF.

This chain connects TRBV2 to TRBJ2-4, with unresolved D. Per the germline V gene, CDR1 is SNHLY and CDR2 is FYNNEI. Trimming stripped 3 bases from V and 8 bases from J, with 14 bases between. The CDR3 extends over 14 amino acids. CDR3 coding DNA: TGTGCCAGCAGTGAGAGTTGGCAGCGAGACATTCAGTACTTC. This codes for CASSESWQRDIQYF.

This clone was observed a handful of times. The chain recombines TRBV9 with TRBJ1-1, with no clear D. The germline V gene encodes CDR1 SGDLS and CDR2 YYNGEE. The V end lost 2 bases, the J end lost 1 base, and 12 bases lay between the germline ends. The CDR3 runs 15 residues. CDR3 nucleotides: TGTGCCAGCAGCGTCCGAGGTGTGGGGAACACTGAAGCTTTCTTT. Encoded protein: CASSVRGVGNTEAFF.

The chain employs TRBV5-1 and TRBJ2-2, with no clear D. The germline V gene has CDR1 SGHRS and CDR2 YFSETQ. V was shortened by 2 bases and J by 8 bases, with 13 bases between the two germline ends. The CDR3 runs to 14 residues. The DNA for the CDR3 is TGCGCCAGCAGCTTCTCCGGTGGTTCTGGGGAGCTGTTTTTT. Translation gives CASSFSGGSGELFF.

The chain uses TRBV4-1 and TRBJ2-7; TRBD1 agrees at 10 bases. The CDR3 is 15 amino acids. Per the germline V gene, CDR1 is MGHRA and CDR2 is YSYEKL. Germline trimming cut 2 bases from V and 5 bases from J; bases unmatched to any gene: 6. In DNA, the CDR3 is TGCGCCAGCAGCCAAATGGGACAGGGGACCAACGAGCAGTACTTC. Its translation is CASSQMGQGTNEQYF.

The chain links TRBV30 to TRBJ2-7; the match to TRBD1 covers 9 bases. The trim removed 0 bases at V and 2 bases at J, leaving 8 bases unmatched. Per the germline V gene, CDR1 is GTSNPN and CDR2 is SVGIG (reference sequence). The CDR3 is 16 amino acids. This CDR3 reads CAWSVGTGLLTYEQYF. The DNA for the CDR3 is TGTGCCTGGAGTGTCGGGACAGGGTTATTGACCTACGAGCAGTACTTC.

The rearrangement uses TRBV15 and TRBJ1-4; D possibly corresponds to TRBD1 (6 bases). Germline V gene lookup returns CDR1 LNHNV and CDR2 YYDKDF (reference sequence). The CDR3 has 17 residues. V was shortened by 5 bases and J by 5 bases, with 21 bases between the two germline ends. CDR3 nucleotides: TGTGCCACCAGCCGTACCCCGACGGGACACGGGAATGAAAAACTGTTTTTT. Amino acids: CATSRTPTGHGNEKLFF. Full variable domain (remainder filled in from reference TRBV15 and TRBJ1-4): DAMVIQNPRYQVTQFGKPVTLSCSQTLNHNVMYWYQQKSSQAPKLLFHYYDKDFNNEADTPDNFQSRRPNTSFCFLDIRSPGLGDTAMYLCATSRTPTGHGNEKLFFGSGTQLSVL.

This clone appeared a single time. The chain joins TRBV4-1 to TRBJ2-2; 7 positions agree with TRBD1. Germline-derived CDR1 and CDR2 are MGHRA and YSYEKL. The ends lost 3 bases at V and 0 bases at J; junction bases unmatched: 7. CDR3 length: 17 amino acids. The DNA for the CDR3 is TGCGCCAGCAGCCAGCCGACAGGGAGCTCGAACACCGGGGAGCTGTTTTTT. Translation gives CASSQPTGSSNTGELFF.

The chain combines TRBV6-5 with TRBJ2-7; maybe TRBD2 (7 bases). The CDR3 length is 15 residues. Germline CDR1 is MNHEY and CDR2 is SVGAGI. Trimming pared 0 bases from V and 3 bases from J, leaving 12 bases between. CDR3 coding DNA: TGTGCCAGCAGTTACTCGTGGGGGGGCGGCTACGAGCAGTACTTC. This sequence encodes CASSYSWGGGYEQYF.